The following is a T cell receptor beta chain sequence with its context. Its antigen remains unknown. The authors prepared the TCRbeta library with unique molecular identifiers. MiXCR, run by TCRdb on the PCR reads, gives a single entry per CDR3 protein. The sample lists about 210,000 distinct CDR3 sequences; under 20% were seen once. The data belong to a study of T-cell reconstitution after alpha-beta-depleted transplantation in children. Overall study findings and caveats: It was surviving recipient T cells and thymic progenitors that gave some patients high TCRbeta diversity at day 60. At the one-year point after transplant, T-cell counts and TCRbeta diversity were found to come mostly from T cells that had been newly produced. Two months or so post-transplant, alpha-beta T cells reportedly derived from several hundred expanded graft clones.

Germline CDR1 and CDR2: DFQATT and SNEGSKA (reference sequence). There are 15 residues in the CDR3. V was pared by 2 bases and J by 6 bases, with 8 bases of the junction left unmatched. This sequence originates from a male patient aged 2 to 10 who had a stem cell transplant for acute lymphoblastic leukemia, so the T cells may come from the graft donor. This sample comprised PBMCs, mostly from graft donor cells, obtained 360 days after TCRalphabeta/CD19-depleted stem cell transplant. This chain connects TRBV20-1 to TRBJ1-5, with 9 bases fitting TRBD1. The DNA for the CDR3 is TGCAGTGCTAGAAGGACAGGGGTTAAAAGTCAGCCCCAGCATTTT. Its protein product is CSARRTGVKSQPQHF.